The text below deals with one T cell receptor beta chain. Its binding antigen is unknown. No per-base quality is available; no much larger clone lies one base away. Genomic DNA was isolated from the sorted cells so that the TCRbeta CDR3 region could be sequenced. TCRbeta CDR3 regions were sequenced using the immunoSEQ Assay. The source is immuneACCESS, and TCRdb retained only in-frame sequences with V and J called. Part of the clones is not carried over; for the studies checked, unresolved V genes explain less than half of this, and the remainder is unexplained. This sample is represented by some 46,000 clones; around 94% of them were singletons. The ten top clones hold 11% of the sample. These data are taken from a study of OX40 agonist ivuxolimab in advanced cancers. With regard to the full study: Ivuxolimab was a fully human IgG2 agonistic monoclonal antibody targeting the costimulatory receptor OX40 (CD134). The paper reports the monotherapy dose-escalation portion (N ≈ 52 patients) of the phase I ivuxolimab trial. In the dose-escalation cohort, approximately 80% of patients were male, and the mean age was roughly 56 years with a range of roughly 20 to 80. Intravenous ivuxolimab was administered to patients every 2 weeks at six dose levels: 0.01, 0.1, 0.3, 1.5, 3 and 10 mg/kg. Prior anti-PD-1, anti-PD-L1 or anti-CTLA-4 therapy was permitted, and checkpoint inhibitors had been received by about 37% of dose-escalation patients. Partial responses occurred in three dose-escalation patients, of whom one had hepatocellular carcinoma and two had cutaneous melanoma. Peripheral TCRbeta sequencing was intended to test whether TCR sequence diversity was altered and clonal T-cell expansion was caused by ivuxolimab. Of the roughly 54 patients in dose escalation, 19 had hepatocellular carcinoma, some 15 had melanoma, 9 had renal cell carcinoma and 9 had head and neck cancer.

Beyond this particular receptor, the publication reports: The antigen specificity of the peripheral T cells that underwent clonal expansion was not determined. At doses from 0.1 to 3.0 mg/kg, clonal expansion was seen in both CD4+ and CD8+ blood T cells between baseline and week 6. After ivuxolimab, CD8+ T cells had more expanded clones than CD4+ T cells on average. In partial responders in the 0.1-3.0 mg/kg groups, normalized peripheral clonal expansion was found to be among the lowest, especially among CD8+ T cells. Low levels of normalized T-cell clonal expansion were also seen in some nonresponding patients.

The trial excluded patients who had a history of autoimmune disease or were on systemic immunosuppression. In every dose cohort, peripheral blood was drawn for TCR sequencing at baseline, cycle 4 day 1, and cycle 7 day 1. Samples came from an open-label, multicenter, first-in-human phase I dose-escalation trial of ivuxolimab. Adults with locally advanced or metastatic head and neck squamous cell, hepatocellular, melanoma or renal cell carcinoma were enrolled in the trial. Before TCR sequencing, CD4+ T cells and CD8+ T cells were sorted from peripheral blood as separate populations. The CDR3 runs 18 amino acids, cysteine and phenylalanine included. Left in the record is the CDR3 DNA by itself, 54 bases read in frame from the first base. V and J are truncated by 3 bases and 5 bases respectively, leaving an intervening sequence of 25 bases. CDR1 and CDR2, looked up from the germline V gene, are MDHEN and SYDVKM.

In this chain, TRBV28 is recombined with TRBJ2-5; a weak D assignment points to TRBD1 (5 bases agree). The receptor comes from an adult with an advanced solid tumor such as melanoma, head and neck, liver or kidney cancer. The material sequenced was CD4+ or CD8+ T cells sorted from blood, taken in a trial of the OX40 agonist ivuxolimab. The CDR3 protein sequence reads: CASSFRSLGAAILETQYF. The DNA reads TGTGCCAGCAGTTTTCGGTCCTTAGGGGCAGCTATACTGGAGACCCAGTACTTC.